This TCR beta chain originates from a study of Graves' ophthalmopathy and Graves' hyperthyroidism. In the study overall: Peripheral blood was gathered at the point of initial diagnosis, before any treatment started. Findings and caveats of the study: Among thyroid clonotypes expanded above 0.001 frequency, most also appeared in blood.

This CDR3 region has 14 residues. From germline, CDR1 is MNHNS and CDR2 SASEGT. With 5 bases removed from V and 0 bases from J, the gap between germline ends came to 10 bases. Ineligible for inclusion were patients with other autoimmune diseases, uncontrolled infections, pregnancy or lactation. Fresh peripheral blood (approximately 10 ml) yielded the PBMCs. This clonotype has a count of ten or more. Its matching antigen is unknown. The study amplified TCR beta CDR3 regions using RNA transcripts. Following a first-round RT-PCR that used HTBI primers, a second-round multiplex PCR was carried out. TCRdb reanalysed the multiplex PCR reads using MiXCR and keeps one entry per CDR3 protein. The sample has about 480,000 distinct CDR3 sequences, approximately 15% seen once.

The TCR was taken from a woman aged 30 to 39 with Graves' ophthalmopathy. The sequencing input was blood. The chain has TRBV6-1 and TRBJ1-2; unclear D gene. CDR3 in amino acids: CASSTSGANYGYTF. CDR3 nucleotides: TGTGCCAGCAGTACCAGCGGAGCTAACTATGGCTACACCTTC.